What follows describes a single T cell receptor (beta chain). Its antigen is undetermined. Included in the TCR beta cDNA libraries were unique molecular identifiers. It was from roughly 1 to 10 million T cells that approximately 500,000 cDNA molecules came. TCRdb reprocessed the PCR reads with MiXCR, giving one entry per CDR3 protein. The data contain 600,000 to 700,000 distinct CDR3 sequences, around 64% of them singletons. The germline gives CDR1 SEHNR, CDR2 FQNEAQ (reference sequence). The V segment lost 4 bases and the J segment 9 bases; nucleotides outside the gene matches: 12. The CDR3 has 16 amino acids. The sample originates from a study of post-analysis software for immune sequencing data. Study as a whole: Recorded disease courses covered relapsing-remitting, secondary progressive and progressive-relapsing multiple sclerosis. Some patients had no subtype annotation. Study outcomes and limitations: There were roughly 5 TRBV segments more frequent in patients than controls, and TRBV5-6, TRBV5-1 and TRBV20-1 were among them. Significantly lower normalized Chao1 diversity was found in patients with multiple sclerosis relative to controls.

This TCR derives from a girl aged 2-9 years with multiple sclerosis. The V call is TRBV7-9, the J call TRBJ2-1; 10 nucleotides align to TRBD2. Sequenced: blood. Here the CDR3 reads CASSSRGAGGPIEQFF. For the CDR3, the DNA is TGTGCCAGCAGCTCCCGGGGAGCGGGAGGGCCCATTGAGCAGTTCTTC.